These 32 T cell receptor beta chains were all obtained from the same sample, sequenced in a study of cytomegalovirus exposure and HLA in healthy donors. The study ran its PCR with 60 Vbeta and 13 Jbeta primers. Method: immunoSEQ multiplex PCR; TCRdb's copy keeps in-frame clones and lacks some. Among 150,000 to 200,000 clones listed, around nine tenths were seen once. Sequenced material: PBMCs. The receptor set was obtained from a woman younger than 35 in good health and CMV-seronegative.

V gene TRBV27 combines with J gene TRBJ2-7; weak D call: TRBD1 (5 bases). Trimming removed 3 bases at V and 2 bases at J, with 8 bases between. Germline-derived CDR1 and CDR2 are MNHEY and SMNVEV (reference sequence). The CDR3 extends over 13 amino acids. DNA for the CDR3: TGTGCCAGCAGTTTGCAGGGAACCTACGAGCAGTACTTC. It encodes CASSLQGTYEQYF.

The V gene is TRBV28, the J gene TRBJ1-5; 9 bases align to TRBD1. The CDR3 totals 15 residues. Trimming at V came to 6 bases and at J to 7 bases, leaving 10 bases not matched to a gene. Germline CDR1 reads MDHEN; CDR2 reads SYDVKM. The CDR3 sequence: CASSGTGIVTQPQHF. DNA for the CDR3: TGTGCCAGCAGCGGGACAGGGATTGTTACCCAGCCCCAGCATTTT.

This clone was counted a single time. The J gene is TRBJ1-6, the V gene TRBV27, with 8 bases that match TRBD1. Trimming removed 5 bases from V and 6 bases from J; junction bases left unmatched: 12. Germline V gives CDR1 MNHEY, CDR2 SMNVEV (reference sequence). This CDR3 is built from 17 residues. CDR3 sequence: CASSPIPRGRSNSPLHF. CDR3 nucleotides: TGTGCCAGCAGTCCAATCCCCAGGGGGCGCTCTAATTCACCCCTCCACTTT.

The CDR3 DNA is TGTGCCAGCAAGGAGCCCGGGGAGCTGTTTTTT. It specifies CASKEPGELFF. The rearrangement links TRBV2 to TRBJ2-2; unclear D gene. Between the trimmed V and J ends, which lost 7 bases and 6 bases, there was a span of 6 bases. Per germline, CDR1 SNHLY and CDR2 FYNNEI. The CDR3 extends over 11 amino acids.

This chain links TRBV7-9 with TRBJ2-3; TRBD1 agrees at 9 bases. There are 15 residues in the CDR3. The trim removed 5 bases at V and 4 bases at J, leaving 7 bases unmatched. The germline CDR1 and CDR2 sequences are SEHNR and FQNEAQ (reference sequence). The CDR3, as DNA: TGTGCCAGCAGCGCCGGGACAGGGTTTCCAGATACGCAGTATTTT. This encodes CASSAGTGFPDTQYF.

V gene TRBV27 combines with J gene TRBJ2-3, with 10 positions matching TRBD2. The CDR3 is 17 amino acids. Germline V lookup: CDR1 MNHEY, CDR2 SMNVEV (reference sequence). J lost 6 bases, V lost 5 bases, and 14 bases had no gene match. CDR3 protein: CASSLHQRGGLGDTQYF. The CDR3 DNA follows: TGTGCCAGCAGTCTCCATCAGCGGGGGGGCCTTGGGGATACGCAGTATTTT.

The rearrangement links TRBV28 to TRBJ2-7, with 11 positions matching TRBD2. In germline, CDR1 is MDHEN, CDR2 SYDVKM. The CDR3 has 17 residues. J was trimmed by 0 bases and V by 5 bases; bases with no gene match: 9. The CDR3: CASSGSRLAGFSYEQYF. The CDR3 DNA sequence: TGTGCCAGCAGTGGATCCCGACTAGCGGGGTTCTCCTACGAGCAGTACTTC. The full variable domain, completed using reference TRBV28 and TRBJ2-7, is DVKVTQSSRYLVKRTGEKVFLECVQDMDHENMFWYRQDPGLGLRLIYFSYDVKMKEKGDIPEGYSVSREKKERFSLILESASTNQTSMYLCASSGSRLAGFSYEQYFGPGTRLTVT.

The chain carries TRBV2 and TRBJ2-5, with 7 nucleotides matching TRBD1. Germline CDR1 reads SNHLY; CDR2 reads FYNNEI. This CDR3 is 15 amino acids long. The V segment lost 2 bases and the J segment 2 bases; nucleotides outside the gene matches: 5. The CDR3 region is CASSEFPRGQETQYF. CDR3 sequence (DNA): TGTGCCAGCAGTGAATTTCCCAGGGGGCAAGAGACCCAGTACTTC.

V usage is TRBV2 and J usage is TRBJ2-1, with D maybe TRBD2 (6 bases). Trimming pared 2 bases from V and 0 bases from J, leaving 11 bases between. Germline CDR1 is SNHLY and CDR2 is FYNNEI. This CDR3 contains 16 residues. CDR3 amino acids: CASSERGTSSYNEQFF. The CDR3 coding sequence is TGTGCCAGCAGTGAACGGGGGACGAGCTCCTACAATGAGCAGTTCTTC.

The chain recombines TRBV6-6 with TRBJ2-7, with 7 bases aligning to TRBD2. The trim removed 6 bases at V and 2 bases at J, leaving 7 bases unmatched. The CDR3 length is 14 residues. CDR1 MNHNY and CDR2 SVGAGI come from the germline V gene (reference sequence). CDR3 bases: TGTGCCAGCAGAGATACGGGGGGTCCCTACGAGCAGTACTTC. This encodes CASRDTGGPYEQYF.

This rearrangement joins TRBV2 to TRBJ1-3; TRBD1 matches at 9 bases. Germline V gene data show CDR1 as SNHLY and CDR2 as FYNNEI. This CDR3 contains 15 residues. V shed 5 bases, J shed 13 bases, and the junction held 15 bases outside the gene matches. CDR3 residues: CASSIILSIGQGIYF. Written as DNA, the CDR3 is TGTGCCAGCAGTATAATATTAAGTATAGGACAGGGGATATATTTT.

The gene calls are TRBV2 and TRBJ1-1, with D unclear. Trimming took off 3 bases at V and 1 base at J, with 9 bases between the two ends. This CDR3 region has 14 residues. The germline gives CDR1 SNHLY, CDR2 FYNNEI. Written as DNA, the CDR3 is TGTGCCAGCAGTGAGGGCAGGCAGAACACTGAAGCTTTCTTT. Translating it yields CASSEGRQNTEAFF.

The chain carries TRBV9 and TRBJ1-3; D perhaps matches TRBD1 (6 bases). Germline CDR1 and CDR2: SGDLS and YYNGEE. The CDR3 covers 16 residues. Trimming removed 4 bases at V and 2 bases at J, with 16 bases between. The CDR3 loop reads CASSPHGGAAGNTIYF. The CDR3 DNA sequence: TGTGCCAGCAGCCCACACGGGGGGGCAGCTGGAAACACCATATATTTT.

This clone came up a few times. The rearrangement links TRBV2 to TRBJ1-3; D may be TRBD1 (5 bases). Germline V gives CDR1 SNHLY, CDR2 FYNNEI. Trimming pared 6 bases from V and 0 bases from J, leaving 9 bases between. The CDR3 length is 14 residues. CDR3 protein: CASRGASSGNTIYF. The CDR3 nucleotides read TGTGCCAGCAGAGGGGCGAGCTCTGGAAACACCATATATTTT.

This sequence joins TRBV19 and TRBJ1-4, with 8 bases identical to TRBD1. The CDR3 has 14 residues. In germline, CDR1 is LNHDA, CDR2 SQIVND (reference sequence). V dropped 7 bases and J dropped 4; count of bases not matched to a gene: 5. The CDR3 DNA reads TGTGCCAGTAATGACAGGGGCTTTAATGAAAAACTGTTTTTT. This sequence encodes CASNDRGFNEKLFF.

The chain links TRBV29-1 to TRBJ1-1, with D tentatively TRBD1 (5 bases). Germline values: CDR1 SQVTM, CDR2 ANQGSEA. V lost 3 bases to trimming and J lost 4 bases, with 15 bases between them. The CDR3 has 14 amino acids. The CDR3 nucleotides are TGCAGCGTTGAGGTGGGAGGGGTGTTCACTGAAGCTTTCTTT. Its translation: CSVEVGGVFTEAFF.

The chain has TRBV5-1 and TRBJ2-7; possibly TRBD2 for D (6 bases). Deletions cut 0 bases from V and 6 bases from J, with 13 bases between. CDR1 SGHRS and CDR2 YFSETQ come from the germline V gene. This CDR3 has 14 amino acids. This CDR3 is CASSLEAGGVEQYF. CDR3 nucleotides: TGCGCCAGCAGCTTGGAGGCAGGAGGGGTCGAGCAGTACTTC.

This CDR3 reads CASSLYRLEQYF. DNA of the CDR3: TGTGCCAGCAGCCTCTACAGGTTAGAGCAGTACTTC. The rearrangement uses TRBV5-6 and TRBJ2-7; a weak D match, TRBD1 (5 bases). Germline lookup yields CDR1 SGHDT and CDR2 YYEEEE. This CDR3 has 12 amino acids. V was trimmed by 4 bases and J by 7 bases, leaving 12 bases between them.

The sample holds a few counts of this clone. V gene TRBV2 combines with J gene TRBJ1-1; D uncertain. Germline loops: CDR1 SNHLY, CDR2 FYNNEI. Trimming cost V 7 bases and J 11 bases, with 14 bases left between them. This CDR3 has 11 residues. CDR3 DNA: TGTGCCAGCATTTCCACGAACTCTGCTTTCTTT. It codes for CASISTNSAFF.

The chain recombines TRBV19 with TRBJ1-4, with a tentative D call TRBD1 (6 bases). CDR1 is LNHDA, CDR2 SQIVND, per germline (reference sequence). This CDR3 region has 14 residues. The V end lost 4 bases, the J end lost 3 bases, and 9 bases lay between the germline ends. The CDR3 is CASSRAGANEKLFF. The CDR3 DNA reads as TGTGCCAGTAGTAGAGCAGGGGCTAATGAAAAACTGTTTTTT. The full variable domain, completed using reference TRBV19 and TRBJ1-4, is DGGITQSPKYLFRKEGQNVTLSCEQNLNHDAMYWYRQDPGQGLRLIYYSQIVNDFQKGDIAEGYSVSREKKESFPLTVTSAQKNPTAFYLCASSRAGANEKLFFGSGTQLSVL.

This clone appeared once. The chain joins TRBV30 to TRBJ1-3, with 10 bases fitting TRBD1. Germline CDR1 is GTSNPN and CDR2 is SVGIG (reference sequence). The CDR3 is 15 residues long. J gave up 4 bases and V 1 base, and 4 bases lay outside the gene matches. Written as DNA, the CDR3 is TGTGCCTGGAGTGCCGGACAGGGGGACGGAAACACCATATATTTT. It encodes CAWSAGQGDGNTIYF.

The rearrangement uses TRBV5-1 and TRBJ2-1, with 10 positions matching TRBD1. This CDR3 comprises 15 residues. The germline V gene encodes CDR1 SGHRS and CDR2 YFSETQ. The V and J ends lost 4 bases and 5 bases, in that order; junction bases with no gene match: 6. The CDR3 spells CASSPTGGEHNEQFF. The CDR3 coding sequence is TGCGCCAGCAGCCCGACAGGGGGCGAGCACAATGAGCAGTTCTTC.

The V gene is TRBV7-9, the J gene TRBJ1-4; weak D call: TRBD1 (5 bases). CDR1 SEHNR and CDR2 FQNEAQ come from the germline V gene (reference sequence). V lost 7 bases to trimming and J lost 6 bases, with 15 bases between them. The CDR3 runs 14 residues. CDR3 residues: CASTPGGGDEKLFF. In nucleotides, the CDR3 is TGTGCCAGCACCCCGGGGGGGGGAGATGAAAAACTGTTTTTT.

The CDR3 DNA reads TGTGCCAGCAGCTTCGGGGATGCTGGAAACACCATATATTTT. Its translation: CASSFGDAGNTIYF. The rearrangement uses TRBV7-3 and TRBJ1-3, with D hard to call. Trimming shortened V by 3 bases and J by 2 bases, and 8 bases separated the two germline ends. This CDR3 spans 14 amino acids. Per the germline V gene, CDR1 is SGHTA and CDR2 is FQGTGA.

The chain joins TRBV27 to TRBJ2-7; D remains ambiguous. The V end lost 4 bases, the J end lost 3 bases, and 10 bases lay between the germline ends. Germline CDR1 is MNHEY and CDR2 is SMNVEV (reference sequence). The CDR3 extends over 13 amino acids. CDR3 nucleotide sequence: TGTGCCAGCAGTTATGGCAGCGACTACGAGCAGTACTTC. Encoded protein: CASSYGSDYEQYF.

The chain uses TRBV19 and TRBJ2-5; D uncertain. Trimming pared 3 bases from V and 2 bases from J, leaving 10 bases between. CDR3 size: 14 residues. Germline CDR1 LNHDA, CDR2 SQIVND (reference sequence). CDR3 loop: CASSIEAAQETQYF. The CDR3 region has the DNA TGTGCCAGTAGTATTGAGGCAGCACAAGAGACCCAGTACTTC.

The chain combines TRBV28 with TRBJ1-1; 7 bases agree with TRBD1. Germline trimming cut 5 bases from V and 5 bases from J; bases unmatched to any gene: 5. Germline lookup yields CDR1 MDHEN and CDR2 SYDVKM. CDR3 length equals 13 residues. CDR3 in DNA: TGTGCCAGCAGTCAGGGGGGATGGACTGAAGCTTTCTTT. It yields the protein CASSQGGWTEAFF. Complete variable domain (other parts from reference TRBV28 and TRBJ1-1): DVKVTQSSRYLVKRTGEKVFLECVQDMDHENMFWYRQDPGLGLRLIYFSYDVKMKEKGDIPEGYSVSREKKERFSLILESASTNQTSMYLCASSQGGWTEAFFGQGTRLTVV.

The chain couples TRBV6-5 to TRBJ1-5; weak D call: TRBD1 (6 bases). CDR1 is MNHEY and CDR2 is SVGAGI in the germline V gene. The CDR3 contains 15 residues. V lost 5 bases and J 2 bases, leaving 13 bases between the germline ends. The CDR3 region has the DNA TGTGCCAGCAGTATACAGGGAAATGGCAATCAGCCCCAGCATTTT. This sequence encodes CASSIQGNGNQPQHF.

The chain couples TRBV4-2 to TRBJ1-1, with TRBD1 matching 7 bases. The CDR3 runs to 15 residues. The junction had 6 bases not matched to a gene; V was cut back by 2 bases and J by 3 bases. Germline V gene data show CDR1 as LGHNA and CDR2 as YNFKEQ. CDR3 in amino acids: CASSQPDRIYTEAFF. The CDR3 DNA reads TGTGCCAGCAGCCAACCGGACAGGATCTACACTGAAGCTTTCTTT.

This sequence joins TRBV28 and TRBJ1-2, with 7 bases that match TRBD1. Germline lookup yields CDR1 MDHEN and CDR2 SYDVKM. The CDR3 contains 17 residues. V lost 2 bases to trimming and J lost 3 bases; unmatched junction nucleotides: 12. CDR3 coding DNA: TGTGCCAGCAGTTTACGTTTGAGAGGGGGCTTGGACTATGGCTACACCTTC. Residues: CASSLRLRGGLDYGYTF.

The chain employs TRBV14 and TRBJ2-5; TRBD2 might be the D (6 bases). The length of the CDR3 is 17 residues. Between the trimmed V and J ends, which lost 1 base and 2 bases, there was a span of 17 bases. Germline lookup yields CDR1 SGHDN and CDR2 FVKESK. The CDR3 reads CASSQVSPGLPQETQYF. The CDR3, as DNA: TGTGCCAGCAGCCAAGTCTCTCCGGGACTCCCTCAAGAGACCCAGTACTTC.

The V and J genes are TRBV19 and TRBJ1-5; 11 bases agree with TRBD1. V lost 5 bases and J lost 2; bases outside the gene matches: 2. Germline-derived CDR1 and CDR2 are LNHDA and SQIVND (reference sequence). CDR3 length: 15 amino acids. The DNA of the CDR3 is TGTGCCAGTAGTCCGGGACAGGGGGGCAATCAGCCCCAGCATTTT. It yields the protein CASSPGQGGNQPQHF.